This TCR beta chain was captured by sequencing in a study of T cells in Graves' hyperthyroidism and ophthalmopathy. Study information: At the time of initial diagnosis and before any treatment, peripheral blood was collected.

TCR beta CDR3 sequences were amplified from RNA transcripts. A set of HTBI primers served as the primers for a first-round RT-PCR of the TCR CDR3. TCRdb redid the calling of the multiplex PCR reads with MiXCR, one entry per CDR3 protein. Of about 500,000 distinct CDR3 sequences in the sample, around 14% were seen once. Those with hyperthyroidism were 18 to 65 years old, newly diagnosed, and ill for under 2 months. The PBMCs studied were ones that came from 9 to 10 ml fresh peripheral blood. The CDR3 extends over 15 amino acids. Germline lookup yields CDR1 MRHNA and CDR2 SNTAGT. V trimming: 5 bases; J trimming: 4 bases; junction bases outside the gene matches: 9.

The receptor comes from a woman aged 18 to 35 with Graves' hyperthyroidism. The rearrangement joins TRBV6-4 to TRBJ1-1; 8 bases align to TRBD1. Sequencing was carried out using blood. CDR3 nucleotide sequence: TGTGCCAGCAGTTACGGTCAGGGGGCGAGCACTGAAGCTTTCTTT. Translated, it gives CASSYGQGASTEAFF.